This T cell receptor beta chain was profiled in a study of cytomegalovirus exposure and HLA in healthy donors. Study results and limitations: The authors listed 164 TCR beta chains as cytomegalovirus-associated. Later analysis indicated greater clonal expansion among HLA-associated TCR beta chains than among equally common other chains. Owing to their indistinguishability, certain V segments, notably TRBV6-2 and TRBV6-3, were excluded. The authors judged a highly shared variant cluster likely a sequencing artifact.

As for this clone: Its matching antigen is unknown.

Germline lookup yields CDR1 SQVTM and CDR2 ANQGSEA. The V and J ends lost 6 bases and 6 bases respectively, with 15 bases between them. The CDR3 runs to 12 residues. PCR involved 60 Vbeta and 13 Jbeta primers. Assay used: immunoSEQ multiplex PCR; TCRdb lists only in-frame clones, some missing. This sample has fewer than 40,000 clones, with 75% to 90% found just once. The receptor was derived from a woman aged 40 to 55 in good health and CMV-seropositive. The sample was PBMCs. The rearrangement links TRBV29-1 to TRBJ2-7; D call uncertain. This CDR3 is CSVQDTPAEQYF. The DNA of the CDR3 is TGCAGCGTACAAGACACCCCCGCCGAGCAGTACTTC.